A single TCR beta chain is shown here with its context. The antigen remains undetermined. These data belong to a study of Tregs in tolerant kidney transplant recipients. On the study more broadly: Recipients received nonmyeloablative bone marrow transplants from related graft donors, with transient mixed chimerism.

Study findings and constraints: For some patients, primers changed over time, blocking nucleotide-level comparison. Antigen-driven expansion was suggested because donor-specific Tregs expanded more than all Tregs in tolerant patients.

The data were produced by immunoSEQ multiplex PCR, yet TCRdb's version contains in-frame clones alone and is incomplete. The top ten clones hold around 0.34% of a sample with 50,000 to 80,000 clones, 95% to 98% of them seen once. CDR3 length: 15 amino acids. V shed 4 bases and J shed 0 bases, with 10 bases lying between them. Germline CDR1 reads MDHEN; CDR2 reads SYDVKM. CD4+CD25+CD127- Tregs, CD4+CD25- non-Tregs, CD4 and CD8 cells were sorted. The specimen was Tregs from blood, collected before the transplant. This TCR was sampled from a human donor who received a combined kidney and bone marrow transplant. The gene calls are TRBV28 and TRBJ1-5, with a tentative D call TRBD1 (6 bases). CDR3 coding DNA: TGTGCCAGCAGTTCAGGGGATTATAGCAATCAGCCCCAGCATTTT. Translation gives CASSSGDYSNQPQHF.